This TCR beta chain was recovered during a study of CD8 T cell repertoires and HIV-1 epitope variants. This table comes from immunoSEQ multiplex PCR, and its TCRdb copy is limited to in-frame clones, with some not included. The data contain about 5,000 clones, about 70% of them singletons. Deletions cut 5 bases from V and 5 bases from J, with 9 bases between. The CDR3 spans 12 residues. Germline assignment: CDR1 SGHVS and CDR2 FNYEAQ. Note on this clone: Antigen unknown.

The sequence derives from a male donor with HIV. The sequenced sample was cultured CD8+ T cells derived from PBMCs. The rearrangement links TRBV7-6 to TRBJ1-1; no clear D. DNA for the CDR3: TGTGCCAGCAGCAGCGCCGGGACTGAAGCTTTCTTT. It codes for CASSSAGTEAFF.